This record covers a single T cell receptor beta chain. As yet, its antigen is unknown. TCRdb keeps only in-frame clones here, not all; method: immunoSEQ multiplex PCR. The table records about 81,000 clones, 91% of them present only once. Related graft donors supplied nonmyeloablative bone marrow transplants, and mixed chimerism was transient. CD4+CD25+CD127- Tregs, CD4+CD25- non-Tregs, CD4 and CD8 cells were sorted. Trimming removed 0 bases at V and 2 bases at J, with 15 bases between. There are 17 residues in the CDR3. Looked up from germline, CDR1 is SGHRS and CDR2 is YFSETQ. The data stem from a study of Tregs in tolerant kidney transplant recipients. Study outcomes and limitations: The small number of patients limits these findings pending further validation.

This chain uses TRBV5-1 with TRBJ2-1; perhaps TRBD1 as D (6 bases). The origin of this receptor is a human patient who received a combined kidney and bone marrow transplant. A share of the T cells may be of graft donor origin. The input for sequencing was CD4+ T cells from blood (PBMCs), taken 24 months after the transplant. DNA for the CDR3: TGCGCCAGCAGCTTGGTAAAGACAGGTCGTCCCTACAATGAGCAGTTCTTC. As protein: CASSLVKTGRPYNEQFF. Complete variable domain (other parts from reference TRBV5-1 and TRBJ2-1): KAGVTQTPRYLIKTRGQQVTLSCSPISGHRSVSWYQQTPGQGLQFLFEYFSETQRNKGNFPGRFSGRQFSNSRSEMNVSTLELGDSALYLCASSLVKTGRPYNEQFFGPGTRLTVL.